Described below is a single TCR beta chain sequence and its context. Its target is not known. Single viable CD3+CD4+CD8-CD45RO+ cells were sorted as the memory CD4+ T cells. Serum IgG to CMV pp150, pp28, p38 and p52 defined serostatus. Germline lookup yields CDR1 SGHTA and CDR2 FQGNSA. The CDR3 is 15 amino acids. V lost 1 base and J lost 3, with 13 bases in between. This record belongs to a study of memory CD4+ T cells and cytomegalovirus serostatus. On the study more broadly: Healthy Belgian adult donors included under ten CMV-positive and some 24 CMV-negative people. General study results and limits: A US-trained random forest predicted CMV serostatus with median AUC about 0.92.

The protocol was immunoSEQ multiplex PCR, while the TCRdb copy is restricted to in-frame clones and leaves out a portion. The sample includes 75,000 to 90,000 clones, 65% to 85% of them seen just once. Sequencing was performed on memory CD4+ T cells from blood. This chain joins TRBV7-2 and TRBJ2-7; D remains ambiguous. The clonotype originates from an adult in good health and CMV-seronegative. As DNA, the CDR3 is TGTGCCAGCAGCTTAGTAGGAGAGAACCTCTACGAGCAGTACTTC. This sequence encodes CASSLVGENLYEQYF.